Shown below are 23 T cell receptor beta chains from a single sample sequenced in a study of blood T cell repertoires in COVID-19. TCRdb's table, derived via immunoSEQ multiplex PCR, lists solely in-frame clones and lacks some. Among about 63,000 clones, around three quarters were seen once, and the ten largest hold roughly a third. Input material: peripheral blood. The receptors originated from a human donor in a cohort sampled during active COVID-19.

J is TRBJ2-1 and V is TRBV30; 7 bases agree with TRBD1. Germline values: CDR1 GTSNPN, CDR2 SVGIG (reference sequence). Unmatched junction bases numbered 5, after V lost 3 bases and J lost 0 bases. This CDR3 spans 15 amino acids. CDR3 region: CAWRGTASSYNEQFF. The CDR3 DNA sequence: TGTGCCTGGAGGGGGACAGCCAGCTCCTACAATGAGCAGTTCTTC.

This chain joins TRBV5-4 and TRBJ2-3; D perhaps matches TRBD1 (6 bases). CDR3 length equals 16 residues. Trimming left V 4 bases short and J 8 bases short, with 23 bases between. Germline V gives CDR1 SGHNT, CDR2 YYREEE (reference sequence). CDR3 in DNA: TGTGCCAGCAGCCGCGCCGACACAGACAAGGGGGTTACGCAGTATTTT. It specifies CASSRADTDKGVTQYF.

This chain links TRBV7-9 with TRBJ2-1; tentatively, D is TRBD2 (7 bases). This CDR3 spans 16 amino acids. Trimming took off 1 base at V and 7 bases at J, with 17 bases between the two ends. Germline lookup yields CDR1 SEHNR and CDR2 FQNEAQ (reference sequence). This CDR3 reads CASSLVGGGTANEQFF. CDR3 DNA sequence: TGTGCCAGCAGCTTAGTAGGGGGGGGCACGGCTAATGAGCAGTTCTTC.

The rearrangement joins TRBV24-1 to TRBJ2-5; the D gene is possibly TRBD2 (6 bases). Per the germline V gene, CDR1 is KGHDR and CDR2 is SFDVKD. The V and J ends lost 4 bases and 3 bases respectively, with 14 bases between them. The length of the CDR3 is 15 residues. The CDR3 loop reads CATSEAGTGKETQYF. The CDR3 nucleotides read TGTGCCACCAGTGAAGCCGGGACTGGAAAAGAGACCCAGTACTTC.

Comment on this clone: At one end, the junction sequence differs from germline, possibly due to a read error. The V and J genes are TRBV7-7 and TRBJ1-1; possibly TRBD1 for D (5 bases). Germline CDR1 is SSHAT and CDR2 is FNYEAQ (reference sequence). The CDR3 loop spans 13 amino acids. The CDR3 DNA follows: TGTGCTAGCAGCTTAGACGGGGGTACTGAAGCTTTCTTT. Translation gives CASSLDGGTEAFF.

This clone turned up a few times. The chain joins TRBV30 to TRBJ1-6, with D possibly TRBD1 on 6 matching bases. Trimming cost V 5 bases and J 6 bases, with 11 bases left between them. CDR3 length: 13 amino acids. In germline, CDR1 is GTSNPN, CDR2 SVGIG (reference sequence). The CDR3 DNA reads TGTGCCTGGGCACAGGGAATTAATTCACCCCTCCACTTT. Protein product: CAWAQGINSPLHF. Supplemented by reference TRBV30 and TRBJ1-6, the full variable domain reads SQTIHQWPATLVQPVGSPLSLECTVEGTSNPNLYWYRQAAGRGLQLLFYSVGIGQISSEVPQNLSASRPQDRQFILSSKKLLLSDSGFYLCAWAQGINSPLHFGNGTRLTVT.

The count of this clone is one. This rearrangement joins TRBV2 to TRBJ2-1, with a tentative D call TRBD1 (5 bases). This CDR3 has 14 amino acids. Trimming removed 8 bases at V and 1 base at J, with 12 bases between. Germline assignment: CDR1 SNHLY and CDR2 FYNNEI. The CDR3 loop reads CASSRAGSYNEQFF. The CDR3 DNA reads as TGTGCCAGCTCCAGGGCAGGGTCCTACAATGAGCAGTTCTTC.

The CDR3: CASSESGPANEQFF. In DNA, the CDR3 is TGTGCCAGCAGCGAGAGCGGGCCCGCCAATGAGCAGTTCTTC. The chain has TRBV9 and TRBJ2-1; D possibly corresponds to TRBD2 (6 bases). The CDR3 is 14 residues long. The ends were cut back, 3 bases at V and 6 bases at J, with 13 bases in the middle. The V gene's germline CDR1 is SGDLS and CDR2 YYNGEE. Drawing the rest from reference TRBV9 and TRBJ2-1, the complete variable domain is DSGVTQTPKHLITATGQRVTLRCSPRSGDLSVYWYQQSLDQGLQFLIQYYNGEERAKGNILERFSAQQFPDLHSELNLSSLELGDSALYFCASSESGPANEQFFGPGTRLTVL.

The chain has TRBV28 and TRBJ1-1; TRBD1 matches at 7 bases. Germline V lookup: CDR1 MDHEN, CDR2 SYDVKM. Trimming removed 5 bases from V and 2 bases from J; junction bases left unmatched: 8. The CDR3 runs to 15 residues. CDR3 sequence: CASSMSGQSNTEAFF. The CDR3, as DNA: TGTGCCAGCAGTATGTCGGGACAGTCAAACACTGAAGCTTTCTTT.

Points on this clone: The junction and the germline gene differ at one end; a read error may be behind it. Other DNA variants within this sample encode the same CDR3. This chain uses TRBV19 with TRBJ2-3; 8 bases line up with TRBD2. The V gene's germline CDR1 is LNHDA and CDR2 SQIVND (reference sequence). This CDR3 spans 14 amino acids. DNA of the CDR3: TGTGCCAGTAGCATAGCGGGGAGCACAGATACGCAGTATTTT. This translates into CASSIAGSTDTQYF.

The CDR3 region has the DNA TGCAGTGCTCCTCGGACAGAAGAAGCTTTCTTT. Translated, it gives CSAPRTEEAFF. The gene calls are TRBV20-1 and TRBJ1-1; D may be TRBD1 (6 bases). This CDR3 is built from 11 residues. Per the germline V gene, CDR1 is DFQATT and CDR2 is SNEGSKA (reference sequence). The V and J ends lost 5 bases and 8 bases respectively, with 12 bases between them.

This chain joins TRBV11-3 and TRBJ2-1, with TRBD2 as a possible D gene (5 bases). This CDR3 region has 17 residues. Trimming took 2 bases from V and 6 from J, leaving 20 bases between them. Germline CDR1 reads SGHNT; CDR2 reads YENEEA. DNA of the CDR3: TGTGCCAGCAGCTTATTAAGCGGTCGATCCACACTCAATGAGCAGTTCTTC. Translated: CASSLLSGRSTLNEQFF.

CDR3 coding DNA: TGTGCCAGTAATCCCGCCGGGAACACCGGGGAGCTGTTTTTT. Translating gives CASNPAGNTGELFF. The genes are TRBV19 and TRBJ2-2; D call uncertain. V shed 7 bases and J shed 1 base, with 10 bases lying between them. The CDR3 runs to 14 residues. Per germline, CDR1 LNHDA and CDR2 SQIVND (reference sequence).

This clone was counted a few times. V usage is TRBV12-3 or TRBV12-4 and J usage is TRBJ1-3, with no clear D. Trimming removed 6 bases at V and 1 base at J, with 7 bases between. The CDR3 contains 13 residues. The CDR3 nucleotides are TGTGCCAGCAGACACGTGTCTGGAAACACCATATATTTT. The encoded protein is CASRHVSGNTIYF.

The J gene is TRBJ1-4, the V gene TRBV6-5; D is unclear. The CDR3 is 16 residues long. Trimming took 0 bases from V and 5 from J, leaving 13 bases between them. Per germline, CDR1 MNHEY and CDR2 SVGAGI. The CDR3, as DNA: TGTGCCAGCAGTTACTCGATAGCGAGGACCAATGAAAAACTGTTTTTT. It encodes CASSYSIARTNEKLFF.

This rearrangement joins TRBV14 to TRBJ1-1; TRBD1 matches at 7 bases. In germline, CDR1 is SGHDN, CDR2 FVKESK. V shed 3 bases and J 6 bases; nucleotides not matched to a gene: 7. The CDR3 spans 14 residues. The CDR3 coding sequence is TGTGCCAGCAGCCAGAGAGGAGACAGGGCTGAAGCTTTCTTT. Protein sequence: CASSQRGDRAEAFF.

The rearrangement links TRBV7-2 to TRBJ2-3, with 9 nucleotides matching TRBD2. Trimming removed 2 bases from V and 3 bases from J; junction bases left unmatched: 6. This CDR3 spans 16 amino acids. Germline CDR1 reads SGHTA; CDR2 reads FQGNSA. The CDR3 DNA reads TGTGCCAGCAGCTTACACGGTAGCGGGAGTACAGATACGCAGTATTTT. It codes for CASSLHGSGSTDTQYF.

The V gene is TRBV12-5, the J gene TRBJ1-6; D not resolved. CDR1 and CDR2 from the germline V gene are LGHNT and FRNRAP. V was clipped by 2 bases and J by 7 bases, with 12 bases between them. This CDR3 is built from 15 residues. CDR3 sequence (DNA): TGTGCTAGTGGTTTGAGCGTAGGTCGGAATTCACCCCTCCACTTT. Protein: CASGLSVGRNSPLHF. The full variable domain, its missing parts supplied by reference TRBV12-5 and TRBJ1-6, is DARVTQTPRHKVTEMGQEVTMRCQPILGHNTVFWYRQTMMQGLELLAYFRNRAPLDDSGMPKDRFSAEMPDATLATLKIQPSEPRDSAVYFCASGLSVGRNSPLHFGNGTRLTVT.

The sample holds one count of this clone. The chain combines TRBV11-2 with TRBJ2-2; 8 positions agree with TRBD2. The CDR3 length is 16 residues. The V gene's germline CDR1 is SGHAT and CDR2 FQNNGV. J gave up 5 bases and V 5 bases, and 10 bases lay outside the gene matches. The CDR3, as DNA: TGTGCCAGCAGCCCCCAAGGTAGCGGGAAGACCGGGGAGCTGTTTTTT. Translation gives CASSPQGSGKTGELFF.

The chain recombines TRBV7-2 with TRBJ2-7; TRBD2 agrees at 12 bases. Germline CDR1 reads SGHTA; CDR2 reads FQGNSA. V lost 6 bases and J lost 4; bases outside the gene matches: 4. The CDR3 has 14 residues. The CDR3 spells CASRAGTSGYEQYF. The CDR3, as DNA: TGTGCCAGCAGGGCCGGGACTAGCGGGTACGAGCAGTACTTC.

The J gene is TRBJ2-1, the V gene TRBV19; 8 bases are shared with TRBD1. Germline V gives CDR1 LNHDA, CDR2 SQIVND (reference sequence). Germline trimming cut 6 bases from V and 7 bases from J; bases unmatched to any gene: 11. CDR3 size: 15 residues. In nucleotides, the CDR3 is TGTGCCAGTAGGACCGGGACAGGCAACAAGAATGAGCAGTTCTTC. Translating gives CASRTGTGNKNEQFF. The variable domain in full, with the rest retrieved from reference TRBV19 and TRBJ2-1, is DGGITQSPKYLFRKEGQNVTLSCEQNLNHDAMYWYRQDPGQGLRLIYYSQIVNDFQKGDIAEGYSVSREKKESFPLTVTSAQKNPTAFYLCASRTGTGNKNEQFFGPGTRLTVL.

The genes are TRBV29-1 and TRBJ2-1; maybe TRBD1 (6 bases). This CDR3 region has 13 residues. CDR1 and CDR2 (germline): SQVTM, ANQGSEA. Here the CDR3 reads CSADRSSYNEQFF. CDR3 sequence (DNA): TGCAGTGCCGACAGGAGCTCCTACAATGAGCAGTTCTTC.

Turning to this clone: In this CDR3 the conserved last residue, phenylalanine or tryptophan, is missing, so a read error is likely. The DNA is left out, because the CDR3 cannot be placed on it with certainty; the CDR3 is given as TCRdb lists it. CDR3 amino acids: CASTTGTGTPLGDN. The chain carries TRBV27 and TRBJ2-7; the table's D call, TRBD1, has no DNA check behind it. The CDR3 comprises 14 residues, both ends counted. Germline V gene sequence: CDR1 MNHEY, CDR2 SMNVEV (reference sequence).